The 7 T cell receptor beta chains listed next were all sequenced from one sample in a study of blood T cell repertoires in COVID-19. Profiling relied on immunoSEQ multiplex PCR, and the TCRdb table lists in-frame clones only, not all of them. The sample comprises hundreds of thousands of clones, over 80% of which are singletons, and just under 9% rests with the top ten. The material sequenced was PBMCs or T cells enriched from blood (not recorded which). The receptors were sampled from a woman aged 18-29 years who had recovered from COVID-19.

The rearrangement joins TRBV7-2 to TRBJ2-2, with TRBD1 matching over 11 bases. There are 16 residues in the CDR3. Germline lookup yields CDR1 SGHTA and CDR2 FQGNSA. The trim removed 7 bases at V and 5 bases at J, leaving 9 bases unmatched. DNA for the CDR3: TGTGCCAGCATCCCGACGGGACAGGGGGAAACCGGGGAGCTGTTTTTT. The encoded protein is CASIPTGQGETGELFF. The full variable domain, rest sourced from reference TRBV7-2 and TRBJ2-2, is GAGVSQSPSNKVTEKGKDVELRCDPISGHTALYWYRQSLGQGLEFLIYFQGNSAPDKSGLPSDRFSAERTGGSVSTLTIQRTQQEDSAVYLCASIPTGQGETGELFFGEGSRLTVL.

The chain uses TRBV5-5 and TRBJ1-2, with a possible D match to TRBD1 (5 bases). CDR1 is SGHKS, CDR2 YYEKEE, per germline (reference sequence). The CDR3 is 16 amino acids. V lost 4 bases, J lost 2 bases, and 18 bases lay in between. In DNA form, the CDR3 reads TGTGCCAGCAGCGCAAATTACCGGACACCCAACTATGGCTACACCTTC. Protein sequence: CASSANYRTPNYGYTF. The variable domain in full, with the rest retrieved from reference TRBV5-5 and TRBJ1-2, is DAGVTQSPTHLIKTRGQQVTLRCSPISGHKSVSWYQQVLGQGPQFIFQYYEKEERGRGNFPDRFSARQFPNYSSELNVNALLLGDSALYLCASSANYRTPNYGYTFGSGTRLTVV.

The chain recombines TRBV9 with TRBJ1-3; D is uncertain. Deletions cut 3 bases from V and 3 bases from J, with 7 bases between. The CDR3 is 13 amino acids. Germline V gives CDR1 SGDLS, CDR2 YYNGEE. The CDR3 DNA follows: TGTGCCAGCAGCGCCGCGGTTGGAAACACCATATATTTT. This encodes CASSAAVGNTIYF.

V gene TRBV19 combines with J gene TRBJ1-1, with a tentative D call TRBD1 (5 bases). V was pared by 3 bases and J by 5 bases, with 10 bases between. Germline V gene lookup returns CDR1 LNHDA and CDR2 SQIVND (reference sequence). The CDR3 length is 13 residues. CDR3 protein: CASSITGGTEAFF. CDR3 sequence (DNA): TGTGCCAGTAGTATCACGGGGGGGACTGAAGCTTTCTTT. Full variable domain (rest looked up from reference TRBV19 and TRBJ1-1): DGGITQSPKYLFRKEGQNVTLSCEQNLNHDAMYWYRQDPGQGLRLIYYSQIVNDFQKGDIAEGYSVSREKKESFPLTVTSAQKNPTAFYLCASSITGGTEAFFGQGTRLTVV.

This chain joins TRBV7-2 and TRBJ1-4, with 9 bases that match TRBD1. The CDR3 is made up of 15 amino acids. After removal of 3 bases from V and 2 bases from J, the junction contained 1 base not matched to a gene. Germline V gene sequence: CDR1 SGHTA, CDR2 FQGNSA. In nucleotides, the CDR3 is TGTGCCAGCAGCTTCACAGGGGGCACTAATGAAAAACTGTTTTTT. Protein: CASSFTGGTNEKLFF.

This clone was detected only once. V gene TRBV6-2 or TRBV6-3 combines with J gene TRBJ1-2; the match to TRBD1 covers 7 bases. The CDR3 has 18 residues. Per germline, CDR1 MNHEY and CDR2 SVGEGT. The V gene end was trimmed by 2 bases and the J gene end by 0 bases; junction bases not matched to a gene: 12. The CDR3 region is CASSYEDRYRSANYGYTF. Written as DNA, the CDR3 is TGTGCCAGCAGTTACGAGGACAGGTATCGTTCCGCTAACTATGGCTACACCTTC.

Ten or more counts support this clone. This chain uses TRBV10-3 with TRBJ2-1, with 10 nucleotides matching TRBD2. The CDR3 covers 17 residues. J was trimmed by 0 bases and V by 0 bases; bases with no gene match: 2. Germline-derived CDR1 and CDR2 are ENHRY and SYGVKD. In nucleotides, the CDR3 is TGTGCCATCAGTGAGTCAGCTAGCGGGAGCTCCTACAATGAGCAGTTCTTC. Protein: CAISESASGSSYNEQFF.